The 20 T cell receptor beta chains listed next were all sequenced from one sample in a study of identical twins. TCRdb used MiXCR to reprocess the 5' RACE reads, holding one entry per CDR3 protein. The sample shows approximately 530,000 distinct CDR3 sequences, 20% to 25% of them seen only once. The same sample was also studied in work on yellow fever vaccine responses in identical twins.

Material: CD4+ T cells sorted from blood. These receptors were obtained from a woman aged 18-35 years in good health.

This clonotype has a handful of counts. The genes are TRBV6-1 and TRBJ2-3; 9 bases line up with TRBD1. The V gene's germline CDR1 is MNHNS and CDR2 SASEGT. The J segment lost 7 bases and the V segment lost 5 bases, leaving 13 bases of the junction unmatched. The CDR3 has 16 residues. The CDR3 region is CASSRQVTGGLNTQYF. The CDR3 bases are TGTGCCAGCAGTCGCCAAGTTACAGGGGGCTTGAATACGCAGTATTTT.

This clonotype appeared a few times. As DNA, the CDR3 is TGTGCCATCAGTGAGAGGGCAGGGAACAGCTACGAGCAGTACGTC. This encodes CAISERAGNSYEQYV. V gene TRBV10-3 combines with J gene TRBJ2-7; D perhaps matches TRBD1 (5 bases). V lost 2 bases, J lost 3 bases, and 14 bases lay in between. The V gene's germline CDR1 is ENHRY and CDR2 SYGVKD. This CDR3 is built from 15 residues.

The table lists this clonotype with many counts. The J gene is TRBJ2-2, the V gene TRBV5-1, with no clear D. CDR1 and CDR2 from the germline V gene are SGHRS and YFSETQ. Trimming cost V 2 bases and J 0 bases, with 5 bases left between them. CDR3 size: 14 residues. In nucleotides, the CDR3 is TGCGCCAGCAGCTTAGGCGCGAACACCGGGGAGCTGTTTTTT. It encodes CASSLGANTGELFF.

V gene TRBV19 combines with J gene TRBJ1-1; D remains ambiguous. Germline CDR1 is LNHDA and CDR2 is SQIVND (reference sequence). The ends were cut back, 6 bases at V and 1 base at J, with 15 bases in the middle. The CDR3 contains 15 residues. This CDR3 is CASRASPGRNTEAFF. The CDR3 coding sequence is TGTGCCAGTAGGGCAAGCCCGGGGAGGAACACTGAAGCTTTCTTT.

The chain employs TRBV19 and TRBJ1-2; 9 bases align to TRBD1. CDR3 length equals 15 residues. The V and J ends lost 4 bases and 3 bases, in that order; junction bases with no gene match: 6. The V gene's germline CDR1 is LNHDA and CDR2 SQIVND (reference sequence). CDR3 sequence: CASSKPGQGDYGYTF. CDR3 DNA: TGTGCCAGTAGTAAACCGGGACAGGGTGACTATGGCTACACCTTC.

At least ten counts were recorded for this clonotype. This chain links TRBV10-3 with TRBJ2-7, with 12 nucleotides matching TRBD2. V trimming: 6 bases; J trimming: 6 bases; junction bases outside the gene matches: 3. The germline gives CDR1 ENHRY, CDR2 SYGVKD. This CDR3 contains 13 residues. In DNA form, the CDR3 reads TGTGCCATCAGACTAGCGGGAGGAGGCGAGCAGTACTTC. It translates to CAIRLAGGGEQYF.

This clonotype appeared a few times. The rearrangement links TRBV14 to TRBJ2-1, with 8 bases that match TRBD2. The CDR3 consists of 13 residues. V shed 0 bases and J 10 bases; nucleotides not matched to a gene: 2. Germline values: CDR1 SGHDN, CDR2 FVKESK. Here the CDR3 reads CASSQEPSGEQFF. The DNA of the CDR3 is TGTGCCAGCAGCCAAGAGCCTAGCGGGGAGCAGTTCTTC. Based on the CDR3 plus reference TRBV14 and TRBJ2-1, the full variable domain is EAGVTQFPSHSVIEKGQTVTLRCDPISGHDNLYWYRRVMGKEIKFLLHFVKESKQDESGMPNNRFLAERTGGTYSTLKVQPAELEDSGVYFCASSQEPSGEQFFGPGTRLTVL.

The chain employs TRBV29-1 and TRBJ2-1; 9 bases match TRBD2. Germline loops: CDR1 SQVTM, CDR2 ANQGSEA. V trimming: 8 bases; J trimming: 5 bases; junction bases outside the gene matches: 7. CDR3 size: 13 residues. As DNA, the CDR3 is TGCAGCCCCATCCTAGCGGGGAACAATGAGCAGTTCTTC. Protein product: CSPILAGNNEQFF.

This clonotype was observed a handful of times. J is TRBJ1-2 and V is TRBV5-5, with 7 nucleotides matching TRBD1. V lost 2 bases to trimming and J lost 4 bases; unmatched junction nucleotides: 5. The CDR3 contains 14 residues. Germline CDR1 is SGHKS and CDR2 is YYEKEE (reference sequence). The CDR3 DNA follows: TGTGCCAGCAGCTTACAGGGGTATCGCTATGGCTACACCTTC. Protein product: CASSLQGYRYGYTF.

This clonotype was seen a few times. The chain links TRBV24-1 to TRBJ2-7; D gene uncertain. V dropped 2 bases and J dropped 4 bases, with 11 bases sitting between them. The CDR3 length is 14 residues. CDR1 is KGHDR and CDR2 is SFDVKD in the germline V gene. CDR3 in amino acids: CATSDSTTSYEQYF. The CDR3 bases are TGTGCCACCAGTGATTCGACAACCAGTTACGAGCAGTACTTC.

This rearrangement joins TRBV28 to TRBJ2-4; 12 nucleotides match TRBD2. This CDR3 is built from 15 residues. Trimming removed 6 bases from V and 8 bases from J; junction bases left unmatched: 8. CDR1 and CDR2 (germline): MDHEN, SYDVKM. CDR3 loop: CASRTSGGREDIQYF. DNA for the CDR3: TGTGCCAGCAGGACTAGCGGGGGCCGGGAAGACATTCAGTACTTC.

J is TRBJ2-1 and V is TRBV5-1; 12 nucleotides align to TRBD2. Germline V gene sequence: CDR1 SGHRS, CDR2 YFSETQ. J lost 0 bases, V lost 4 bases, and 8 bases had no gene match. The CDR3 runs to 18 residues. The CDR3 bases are TGCGCCAGCAGCGCCGGACTAGCGGGACCGTTCTCCTACAATGAGCAGTTCTTC. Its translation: CASSAGLAGPFSYNEQFF.

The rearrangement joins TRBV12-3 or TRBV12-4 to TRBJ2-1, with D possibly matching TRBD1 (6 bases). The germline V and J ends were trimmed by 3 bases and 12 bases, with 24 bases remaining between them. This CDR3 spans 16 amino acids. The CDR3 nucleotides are TGTGCCAGCAGTTTCAGCTGGGGGCCTACAGGTTTTGGGCAGTTCTTC. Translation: CASSFSWGPTGFGQFF.

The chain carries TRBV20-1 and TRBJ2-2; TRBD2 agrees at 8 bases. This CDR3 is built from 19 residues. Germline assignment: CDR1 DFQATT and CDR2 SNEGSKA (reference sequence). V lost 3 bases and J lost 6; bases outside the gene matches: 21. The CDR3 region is CSARDAAGGRGAVAGELFF. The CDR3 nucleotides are TGCAGTGCTAGGGACGCCGCTGGGGGGCGGGGGGCGGTTGCCGGGGAGCTGTTTTTT.

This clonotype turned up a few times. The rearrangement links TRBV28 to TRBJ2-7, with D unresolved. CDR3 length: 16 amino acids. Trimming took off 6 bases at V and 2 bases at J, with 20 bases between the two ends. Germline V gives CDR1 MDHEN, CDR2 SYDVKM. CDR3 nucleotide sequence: TGTGCCAGCAGAAATGAACGGAGCCCGAGGCCCTACGAGCAGTACTTC. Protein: CASRNERSPRPYEQYF. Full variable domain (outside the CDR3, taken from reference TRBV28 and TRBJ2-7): DVKVTQSSRYLVKRTGEKVFLECVQDMDHENMFWYRQDPGLGLRLIYFSYDVKMKEKGDIPEGYSVSREKKERFSLILESASTNQTSMYLCASRNERSPRPYEQYFGPGTRLTVT.

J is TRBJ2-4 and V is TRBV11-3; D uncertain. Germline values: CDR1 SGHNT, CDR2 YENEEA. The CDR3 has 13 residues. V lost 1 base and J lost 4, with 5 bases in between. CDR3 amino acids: CASSLGPKNIQYF. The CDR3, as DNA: TGTGCCAGCAGCTTAGGGCCTAAAAACATTCAGTACTTC.

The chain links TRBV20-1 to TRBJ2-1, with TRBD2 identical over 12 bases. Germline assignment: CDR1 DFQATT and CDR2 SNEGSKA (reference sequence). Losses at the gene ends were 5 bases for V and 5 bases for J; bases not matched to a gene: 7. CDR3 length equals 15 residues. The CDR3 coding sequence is TGCAGTGCTCAAGGGACTAGCGGGTCTAACAATGAGCAGTTCTTC. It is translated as CSAQGTSGSNNEQFF.

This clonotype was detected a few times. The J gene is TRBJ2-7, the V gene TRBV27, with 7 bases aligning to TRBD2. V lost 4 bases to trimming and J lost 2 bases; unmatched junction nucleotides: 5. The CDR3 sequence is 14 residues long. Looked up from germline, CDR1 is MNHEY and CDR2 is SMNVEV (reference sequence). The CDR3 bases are TGTGCCAGCAGTTCTGGACTAGAGGCCTACGAGCAGTACTTC. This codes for CASSSGLEAYEQYF.

The CDR3 spells CASSPSSGRAVDTQYF. For the CDR3, the DNA is TGTGCCAGCAGTCCCTCTAGCGGGAGGGCCGTGGATACGCAGTATTTT. The chain uses TRBV28 and TRBJ2-3; TRBD2 aligns across 12 bases. V lost 5 bases to trimming and J lost 6 bases; unmatched junction nucleotides: 9. Germline loops: CDR1 MDHEN, CDR2 SYDVKM. The CDR3 length is 16 residues.

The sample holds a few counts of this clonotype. The CDR3 loop reads CASSQTRGGNQPQHF. CDR3 nucleotides: TGTGCCAGCAGCCAAACCAGGGGAGGCAATCAGCCCCAGCATTTT. This sequence joins TRBV7-2 and TRBJ1-5; tentatively, D is TRBD1 (6 bases). With 5 bases removed from V and 2 bases from J, the gap between germline ends came to 13 bases. Germline loops: CDR1 SGHTA, CDR2 FQGNSA. The CDR3 spans 15 residues.